The T cell receptor (beta chain) under discussion was sequenced for a study of radiation and T cells in renal cell carcinoma. Study background: Nephrectomy followed 15 Gy stereotactic body radiation by 4 weeks.

Regarding the study as a whole: From baseline, blood top tumor clonotypes peaked at 2 weeks post-radiation.

Sample time point: baseline pretreatment blood. As to treatment: 15 Gy SBRT to primary tumor, nephrectomy 4 weeks later. Radiation-treated patients gave blood at baseline, week 2 and week 4. This renal cell carcinoma was of the clear cell type. The method was immunoSEQ multiplex PCR; TCRdb's version includes in-frame clones alone and lacks a portion of them. Among some 100,000 clones, over 65% were seen once, and the ten largest hold 5% to 6.5%. As regards this clone: Its antigen is unidentified.

The material sequenced was blood, taken from a patient whose treatment included radiotherapy and nephrectomy. The TCR was taken from a man in his fifties or sixties with renal cell carcinoma.

The CDR3 protein is CASSFRQGTYNEQFF. For the CDR3, the DNA is TGTGCCAGCAGCTTCCGACAGGGGACTTACAATGAGCAGTTCTTC. V is TRBV7-8 and J is TRBJ2-1; 8 nucleotides match TRBD1. CDR1 is SGHVS, CDR2 FQNEAQ, per germline. The V segment lost 3 bases and the J segment 4 bases; nucleotides outside the gene matches: 5. The CDR3 totals 15 residues.